These T cell receptor beta chains were read from a single sample in a study of shared clonotypes between healthy human individuals. Only in-frame clones appear in the TCRdb table, and some are missing; sequencing was by immunoSEQ multiplex PCR. The sample consists of more than 600,000 clones, 92% of them appearing once. Sequencing used naive CD8+ T cells sorted from blood. Source of these receptors: a young man in good health. Each CDR3 is given with its conserved first and last residue. The D gene is left open where the match is weak. Clone size is stated in some rows and not others, as once, few, many or a class when expanded.

clone_size	v_call	j_call	d_call	cdr3_nt	cdr3_aa
.	TRBV9	TRBJ2-1	TRBD2	TGTGCCAGCAGCGTATCTGTACTAGCGGACAACAATGAGCAGTTCTTC	CASSVSVLADNNEQFF
.	TRBV2	TRBJ2-1	TRBD1	TGTGCCAGCAGCCTCGGGACAGGGGGAGTTTACAATGAGCAGTTCTTC	CASSLGTGGVYNEQFF
.	TRBV6-5	TRBJ2-3	.	TGTGCCAGCAGTTACATATTTGGGGGGGATACGCAGTATTTT	CASSYIFGGDTQYF
.	TRBV19	TRBJ2-3	.	TGTGCCAGTAGTATACGGGGTATTGGAACAGATACGCAGTATTTT	CASSIRGIGTDTQYF
.	TRBV6-1	TRBJ2-7	.	TGTGCCAGCAGTTTGACAGGAAGTGAATCCTACGAGCAGTACTTC	CASSLTGSESYEQYF
.	TRBV15	TRBJ1-2	TRBD1	TGTGCCACCAGCTCGGACAGGAGTGGCTATGGCTACACCTTC	CATSSDRSGYGYTF
.	TRBV28	TRBJ2-7	TRBD2	TGTGCCAGCAGCCCCGGACTAGCGGGTATCCACTACGAGCAGTACTTC	CASSPGLAGIHYEQYF
.	TRBV7-6	TRBJ2-1	.	TGTGCCAGCAGCCGGCCCAGGACAGCGCTATCCCGCTCCTACAATGAGCAGTTCTTC	CASSRPRTALSRSYNEQFF
.	TRBV30	TRBJ1-2	TRBD1	TGTGCCTGGAATGCGGACAGGTGGGGGGAAGGCTACACCTTC	CAWNADRWGEGYTF
.	TRBV7-9	TRBJ1-3	TRBD1	TGTGCCAGCAGGCCCCGGGACAGGGATTACACCATATATTTT	CASRPRDRDYTIYF
.	TRBV2	TRBJ2-7	TRBD1	TGTGCCAGCAGGGCCTCGGACAGGCGGTACGAGCAGTACTTC	CASRASDRRYEQYF
.	TRBV7-2	TRBJ1-5	.	TGTGCCAGCAGCCCGAGGGGTAGGGTTATCATCAATCAGCCCCAGCATTTT	CASSPRGRVIINQPQHF
.	TRBV6-5	TRBJ1-1	TRBD1	TGTGCCAGCAAATCGGACAGGCAGGAAGCTTTCTTT	CASKSDRQEAFF
.	TRBV10-2	TRBJ2-7	.	TGCGCCAGCAGTGGGTCCTACGAGCAGTACTTC	CASSGSYEQYF
.	TRBV29-1	TRBJ1-1	.	TGCAGCGGCTCCGACGTAGTGAACACTGAAGCTTTCTTT	CSGSDVVNTEAFF
.	TRBV14	TRBJ2-5	.	TGTGCCAGCAGCCACCCCAATGCCCAAGAGACCCAGTACTTC	CASSHPNAQETQYF
.	TRBV10-3	TRBJ2-7	.	TGTGCCACAGCCACGGGAGTCACCGAGCAGTACTTC	CATATGVTEQYF
.	TRBV20-1	TRBJ2-5	.	TGCAAAGCCTCGAAGACCCAGTACTTC	CKASKTQYF
.	TRBV19	TRBJ2-5	.	TGTGCCAGTAGTATATTGGGGGACGCACTTAAAGAGACCCAGTACTTC	CASSILGDALKETQYF
.	TRBV7-9	TRBJ2-7	.	TGTGCCAGCAGCTTAACATACTACGAGCAGTACTTC	CASSLTYYEQYF
once	TRBV9	TRBJ2-3	.	TGTGCCAGCAGCCCGGAGGGAGGGGGTGCAGATACGCAGTATTTT	CASSPEGGGADTQYF
.	TRBV4-1	TRBJ2-7	.	TGCGCCAGCAGCCAATCGGGATCCTACGAGCAGTACTTC	CASSQSGSYEQYF
.	TRBV7-7	TRBJ2-5	.	TGTGCTAGCAGCCCCCCCTCTGACGAGACCCAGTACTTC	CASSPPSDETQYF
.	TRBV2	TRBJ2-3	TRBD2	TGTGCCAGCCGGGGCGGGAGTATAGATACGCAGTATTTT	CASRGGSIDTQYF
.	TRBV21-1	TRBJ1-5	.	TGTGCCAGCAGCACTGGACAGGGGGCCAATCAGCCCCAGCATTTT	CASSTGQGANQPQHF
.	TRBV7-9	TRBJ2-3	TRBD2	TGTGCCAGCAGCTCACCAGGCGGGGGTTGGAGGCCAGATACGCAGTATTTT	CASSSPGGGWRPDTQYF
.	TRBV6-5	TRBJ1-2	TRBD1	TGTGCCAGCAGTTACGGGTCAGGGGGCCTTCATTATGGCTACACCTTC	CASSYGSGGLHYGYTF
.	TRBV9	TRBJ2-7	.	TGTGCCAGCAGCGTAACCCCCAGCGGAACCTACGAGCAGTACTTC	CASSVTPSGTYEQYF
.	TRBV7-9	TRBJ2-7	.	TGTGCCAGCAGCTTAGTGGAGCAGTACTTC	CASSLVEQYF
.	TRBV27	TRBJ2-5	TRBD2	TGTGCCAGCAGTTTATGGGGAGGGCAAGAGACCCAGTACTTC	CASSLWGGQETQYF
.	TRBV29-1	TRBJ2-7	TRBD2	TGCAGCGTGTTACTAGCGGGTTACTACGAGCAGTACTTC	CSVLLAGYYEQYF
.	TRBV27	TRBJ2-1	.	TGTGCCAGCAGTAAAGGGGATGAGCAGTTCTTC	CASSKGDEQFF
.	TRBV6-6	TRBJ1-1	.	TGTGCCAGCAGACCCGGGACAGAAGCTTTCTTT	CASRPGTEAFF
.	TRBV12-5	TRBJ1-5	.	TGTGCTAGTGGTTTGGCCCAGGGATTAGAGAATCAGCCCCAGCATTTT	CASGLAQGLENQPQHF
.	TRBV6-1	TRBJ2-7	.	TGTGCCAATGGGGAAGCCTACGAGCAGTACTTC	CANGEAYEQYF
.	TRBV4-3	TRBJ1-3	TRBD1	TGCGCCAGCAGCCGCGACAGGGACGGAAACACCATATATTTT	CASSRDRDGNTIYF
.	TRBV28	TRBJ2-1	.	TGTGCCAGCAGCCTGTGGGCTACGGACACCAGATCGAACAATGAGCAGTTCTTC	CASSLWATDTRSNNEQFF
.	TRBV7-9	TRBJ2-3	.	TGTGCCAGCAGCTTCCCCAAGGGCCGTGATACGCAGTATTTT	CASSFPKGRDTQYF
.	TRBV5-1	TRBJ1-1	.	TGCGCCAGCAGCCTCTGGACAGTTGAAGGTCGGGATTCGGCTTTCTTT	CASSLWTVEGRDSAFF
.	TRBV6-1	TRBJ2-2	TRBD2	TGTGCCAGCAGTGGAGGGACTAGCCCCGCCGGGGAGCTGTTTTTT	CASSGGTSPAGELFF
.	TRBV9	TRBJ2-1	TRBD2	TGTGCCAGCAGCGAAATAGCGGGAGGACACAATGAGCAGTTCTTC	CASSEIAGGHNEQFF
.	TRBV4-1	TRBJ2-3	.	TGCGCCAGCAGCCGGACCAAGGGGACAGATACGCAGTATTTT	CASSRTKGTDTQYF
.	TRBV5-1	TRBJ2-3	.	TGCGCCAGCAGCCGCCTGGGGACAGCGGGGGGCACAGATACGCAGTATTTT	CASSRLGTAGGTDTQYF
.	TRBV5-4	TRBJ2-5	TRBD2	TGTGCCAGCAGCTCGTTTGGACTAGCGGGAGTAGAGACCCAGTACTTC	CASSSFGLAGVETQYF
.	TRBV10-3	TRBJ1-5	.	TGTGCCATCAGTGAGTCGGAGGGCGGCTATCAGCCCCAGCATTTT	CAISESEGGYQPQHF
.	TRBV28	TRBJ2-1	TRBD2	TGTGCCAGCACAACATTCGCAGGGCTAGCGGGACACCAGGGGGGCAATGAGCAGTTCTTC	CASTTFAGLAGHQGGNEQFF
once	TRBV7-9	TRBJ2-7	TRBD2	TGTGCCAGCAGCTCAATACGGACTAGCGGGCAGCCCCCCTACGAGCAGTACTTC	CASSSIRTSGQPPYEQYF
.	TRBV27	TRBJ2-7	TRBD1	TGTGCCAGCAGTTTACAGAACCGACAGGGGGACTACGAGCAGTACTTC	CASSLQNRQGDYEQYF
.	TRBV7-6	TRBJ2-3	.	TGTGCCAGCAGCTTACTAGGATCCACAGATACGCAGTATTTT	CASSLLGSTDTQYF
.	TRBV7-9	TRBJ2-2	.	TGTGCCAGCAGCTTACCAGAAACCGGGGAGCTGTTTTTT	CASSLPETGELFF
.	TRBV10-2	TRBJ2-5	.	TGCGCCAGCAGTGGACGATCGTACCAAGAGACCCAGTACTTC	CASSGRSYQETQYF
.	TRBV5-4	TRBJ2-1	TRBD2	TGTGCCAGCACCACAGAACTAGCGCACTACAATGAGCAGTTCTTC	CASTTELAHYNEQFF
.	TRBV29-1	TRBJ2-7	TRBD1	TGCAGCGTTGGGGCCACGGACAGGGGGGGCTACGAGCAGTACTTC	CSVGATDRGGYEQYF